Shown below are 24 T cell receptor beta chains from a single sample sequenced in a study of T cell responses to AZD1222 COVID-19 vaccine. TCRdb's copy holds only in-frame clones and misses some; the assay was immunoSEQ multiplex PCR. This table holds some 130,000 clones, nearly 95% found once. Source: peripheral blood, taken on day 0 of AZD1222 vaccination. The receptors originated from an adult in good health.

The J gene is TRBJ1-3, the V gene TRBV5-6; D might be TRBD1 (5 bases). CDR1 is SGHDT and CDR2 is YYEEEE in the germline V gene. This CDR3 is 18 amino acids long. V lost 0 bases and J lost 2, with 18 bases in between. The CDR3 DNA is TGTGCCAGCAGCTTGGCGCCTCATCCAGGGCCAACTGGAAACACCATATATTTT. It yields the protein CASSLAPHPGPTGNTIYF.

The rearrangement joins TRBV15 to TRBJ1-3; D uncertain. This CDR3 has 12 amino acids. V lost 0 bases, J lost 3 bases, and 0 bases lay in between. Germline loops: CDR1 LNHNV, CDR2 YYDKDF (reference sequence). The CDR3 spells CATSRDGNTIYF. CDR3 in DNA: TGTGCCACCAGCAGAGATGGAAACACCATATATTTT.

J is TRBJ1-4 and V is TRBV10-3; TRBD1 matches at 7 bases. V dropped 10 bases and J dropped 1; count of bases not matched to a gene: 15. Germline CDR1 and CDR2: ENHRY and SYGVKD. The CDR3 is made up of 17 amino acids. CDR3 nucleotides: TGTGCCACCCAGCCCACAGGGGTCGGAGAAACTAATGAAAAACTGTTTTTT. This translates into CATQPTGVGETNEKLFF.

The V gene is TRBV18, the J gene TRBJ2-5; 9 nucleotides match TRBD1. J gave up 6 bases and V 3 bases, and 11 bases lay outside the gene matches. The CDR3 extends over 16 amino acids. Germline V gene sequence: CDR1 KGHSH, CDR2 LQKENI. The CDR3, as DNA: TGTGCCAGCTCACCCCCCCGACAGGGGGAAAGAAAGACCCAGTACTTC. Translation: CASSPPRQGERKTQYF.

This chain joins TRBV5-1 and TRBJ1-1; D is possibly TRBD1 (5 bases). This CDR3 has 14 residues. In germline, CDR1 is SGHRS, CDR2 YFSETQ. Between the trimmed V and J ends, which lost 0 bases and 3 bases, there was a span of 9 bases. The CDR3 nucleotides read TGCGCCAGCAGCTTGGAGGGGTTGGACACTGAAGCTTTCTTT. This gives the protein CASSLEGLDTEAFF.

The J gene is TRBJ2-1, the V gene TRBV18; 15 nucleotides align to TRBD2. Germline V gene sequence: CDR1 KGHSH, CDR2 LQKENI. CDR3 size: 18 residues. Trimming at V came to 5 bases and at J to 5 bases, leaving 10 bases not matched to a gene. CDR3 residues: CASSGTSGGIGPNNEQFF. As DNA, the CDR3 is TGTGCCAGCTCAGGGACTAGCGGGGGGATCGGGCCCAACAATGAGCAGTTCTTC.

Written as DNA, the CDR3 is TGTGCCAGCAGCAGCCTAGGGACGGCCTATGGCTACACCTTC. As protein: CASSSLGTAYGYTF. The J gene is TRBJ1-2, the V gene TRBV6-5, with D possibly matching TRBD1 (5 bases). V shed 6 bases and J shed 4 bases, with 15 bases lying between them. The germline gives CDR1 MNHEY, CDR2 SVGAGI. The CDR3 totals 14 residues.

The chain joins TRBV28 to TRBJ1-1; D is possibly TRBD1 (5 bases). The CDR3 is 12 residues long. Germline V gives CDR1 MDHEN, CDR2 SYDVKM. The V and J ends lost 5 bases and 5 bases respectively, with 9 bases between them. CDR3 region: CASSQGRTEAFF. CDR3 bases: TGTGCCAGCAGTCAGGGACGAACTGAAGCTTTCTTT.

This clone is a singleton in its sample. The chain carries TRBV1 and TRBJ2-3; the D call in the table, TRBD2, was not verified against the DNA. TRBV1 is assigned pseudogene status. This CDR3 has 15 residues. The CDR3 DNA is TGCACCAGCAGCCAAGAAGGACTGATCACAGATACGCAGTATTTT. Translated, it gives CTSSQEGLITDTQYF.

CDR3 in amino acids: CASSQLNPLWVGGRQGETQYF. CDR3 sequence (DNA): TGTGCCAGCAGCCAACTCAATCCCCTTTGGGTAGGGGGCAGGCAGGGGGAGACCCAGTACTTC. The V gene is TRBV14, the J gene TRBJ2-5; 7 positions agree with TRBD1. Per the germline V gene, CDR1 is SGHDN and CDR2 is FVKESK. The CDR3 consists of 21 residues. V shed 2 bases, J shed 5 bases, and the junction held 26 bases outside the gene matches.

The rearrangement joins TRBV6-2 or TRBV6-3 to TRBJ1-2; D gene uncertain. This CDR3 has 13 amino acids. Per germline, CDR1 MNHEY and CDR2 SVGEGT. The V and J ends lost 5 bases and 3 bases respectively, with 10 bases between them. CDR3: CASSPASYYGYTF. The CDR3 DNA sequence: TGTGCCAGCAGTCCCGCGTCCTACTATGGCTACACCTTC.

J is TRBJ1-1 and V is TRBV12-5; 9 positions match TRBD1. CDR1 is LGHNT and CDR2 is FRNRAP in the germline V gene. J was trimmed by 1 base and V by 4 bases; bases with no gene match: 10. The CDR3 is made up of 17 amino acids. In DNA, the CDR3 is TGTGCTAGTGGTTGGACAACAGGGGGCGTGACGAACACTGAAGCTTTCTTT. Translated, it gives CASGWTTGGVTNTEAFF.

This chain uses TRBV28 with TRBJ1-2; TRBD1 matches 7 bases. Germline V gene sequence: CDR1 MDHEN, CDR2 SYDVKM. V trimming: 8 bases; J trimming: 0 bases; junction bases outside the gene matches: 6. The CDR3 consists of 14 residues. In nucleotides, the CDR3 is TGTGCCAGCCTACGGGACAGCCCTAACTATGGCTACACCTTC. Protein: CASLRDSPNYGYTF.

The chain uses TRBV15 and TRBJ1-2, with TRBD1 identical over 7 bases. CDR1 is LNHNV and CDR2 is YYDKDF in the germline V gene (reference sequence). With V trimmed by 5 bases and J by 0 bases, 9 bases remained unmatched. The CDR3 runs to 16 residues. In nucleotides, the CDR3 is TGTGCCACCAGCCCCTCGACAGGGAAAGCTAACTATGGCTACACCTTC. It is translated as CATSPSTGKANYGYTF.

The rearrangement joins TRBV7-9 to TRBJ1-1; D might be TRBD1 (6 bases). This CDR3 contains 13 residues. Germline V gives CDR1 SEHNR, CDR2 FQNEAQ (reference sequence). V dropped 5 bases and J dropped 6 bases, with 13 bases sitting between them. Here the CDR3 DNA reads TGTGCCAGCAGCCTAAGCCGACAGGCTGAAGCTTTCTTT. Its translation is CASSLSRQAEAFF.

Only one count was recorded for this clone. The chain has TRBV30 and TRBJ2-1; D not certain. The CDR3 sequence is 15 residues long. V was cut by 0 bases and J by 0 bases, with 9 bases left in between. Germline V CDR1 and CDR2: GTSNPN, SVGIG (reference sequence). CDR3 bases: TGTGCCTGGAGTGTCCGCAGGAGCTCCTACAATGAGCAGTTCTTC. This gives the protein CAWSVRRSSYNEQFF.

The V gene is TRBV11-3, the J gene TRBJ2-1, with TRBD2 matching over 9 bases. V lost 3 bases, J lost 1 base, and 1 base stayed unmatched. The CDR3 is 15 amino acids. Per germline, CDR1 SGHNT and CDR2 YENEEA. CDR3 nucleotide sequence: TGTGCCAGCAGCTTTCTAGCGGGGTCCTACAATGAGCAGTTCTTC. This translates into CASSFLAGSYNEQFF.

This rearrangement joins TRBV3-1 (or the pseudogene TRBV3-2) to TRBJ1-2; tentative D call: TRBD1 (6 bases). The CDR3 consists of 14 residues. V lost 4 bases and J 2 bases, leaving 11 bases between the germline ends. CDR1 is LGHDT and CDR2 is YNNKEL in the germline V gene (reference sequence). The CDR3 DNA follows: TGTGCCAGCAGCCGAAGTGGACAGAACTATGGCTACACCTTC. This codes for CASSRSGQNYGYTF.

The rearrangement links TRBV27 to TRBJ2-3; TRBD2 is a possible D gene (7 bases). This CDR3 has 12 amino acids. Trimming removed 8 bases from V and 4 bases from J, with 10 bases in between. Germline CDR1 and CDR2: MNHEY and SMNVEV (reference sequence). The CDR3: CASRGAADTQYF. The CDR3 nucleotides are TGTGCCAGCCGGGGGGCGGCAGATACGCAGTATTTT.

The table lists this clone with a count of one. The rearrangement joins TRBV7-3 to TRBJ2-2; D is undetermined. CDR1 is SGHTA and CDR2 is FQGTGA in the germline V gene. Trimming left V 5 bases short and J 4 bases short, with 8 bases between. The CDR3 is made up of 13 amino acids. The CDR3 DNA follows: TGTGCCAGCAGCCGGCCAGGCACCGGGGAGCTGTTTTTT. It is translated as CASSRPGTGELFF.

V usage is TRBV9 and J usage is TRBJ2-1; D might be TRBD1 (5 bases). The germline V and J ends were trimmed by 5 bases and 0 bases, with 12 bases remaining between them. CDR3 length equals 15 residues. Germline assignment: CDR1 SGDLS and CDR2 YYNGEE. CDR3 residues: CASSAEGASYNEQFF. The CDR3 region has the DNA TGTGCCAGCAGTGCGGAAGGGGCCTCCTACAATGAGCAGTTCTTC.

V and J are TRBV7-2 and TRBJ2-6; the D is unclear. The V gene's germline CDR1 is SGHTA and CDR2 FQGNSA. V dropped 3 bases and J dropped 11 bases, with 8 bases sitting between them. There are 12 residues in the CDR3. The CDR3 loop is CASSLFSDVLTF. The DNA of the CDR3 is TGTGCCAGCAGCTTGTTCTCGGACGTCCTGACTTTC.

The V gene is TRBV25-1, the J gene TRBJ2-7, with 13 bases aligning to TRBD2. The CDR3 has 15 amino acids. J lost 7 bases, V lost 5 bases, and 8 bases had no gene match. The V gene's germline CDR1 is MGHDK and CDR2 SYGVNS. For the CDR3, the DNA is TGTGCCAGCAGTATGAGACTAGCGGGAGGAGGGGAGCAGTACTTC. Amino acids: CASSMRLAGGGEQYF.

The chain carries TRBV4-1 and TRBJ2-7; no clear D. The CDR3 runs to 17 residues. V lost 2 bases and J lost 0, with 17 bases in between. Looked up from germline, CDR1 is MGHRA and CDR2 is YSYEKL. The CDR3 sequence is CASSQSHGGVGSYEQYF. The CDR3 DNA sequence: TGCGCCAGCAGCCAATCCCACGGCGGTGTCGGCTCCTACGAGCAGTACTTC.